This T cell receptor (beta chain) was captured by sequencing in a study of shared clonotypes between healthy human individuals. With 5 bases clipped from V and 1 base from J, the junction kept 5 bases outside the gene matches. The CDR3 has 14 residues. From germline, CDR1 is LNHNV and CDR2 YYDKDF (reference sequence). Sequenced by immunoSEQ multiplex PCR; TCRdb stores in-frame clones only, minus some. The sample yields approximately 2,200,000 clones, 85% to 95% seen once. Naive CD8 cells were CD45RO-negative, positively selected for CCR7, excluding terminally differentiated effector memory CD45RA+ cells.

The specimen sequenced was naive CD8+ T cells from PBMCs. The chain couples TRBV15 to TRBJ2-7; 7 positions match TRBD1. This clonotype was sampled from a man aged 18-30 years in good health. Some clones in this sample may be carry-over from other donors' samples. This CDR3 reads CATSGRGLSYEQYF. In DNA form, the CDR3 reads TGTGCCACCAGCGGAAGGGGGCTATCCTACGAGCAGTACTTC.